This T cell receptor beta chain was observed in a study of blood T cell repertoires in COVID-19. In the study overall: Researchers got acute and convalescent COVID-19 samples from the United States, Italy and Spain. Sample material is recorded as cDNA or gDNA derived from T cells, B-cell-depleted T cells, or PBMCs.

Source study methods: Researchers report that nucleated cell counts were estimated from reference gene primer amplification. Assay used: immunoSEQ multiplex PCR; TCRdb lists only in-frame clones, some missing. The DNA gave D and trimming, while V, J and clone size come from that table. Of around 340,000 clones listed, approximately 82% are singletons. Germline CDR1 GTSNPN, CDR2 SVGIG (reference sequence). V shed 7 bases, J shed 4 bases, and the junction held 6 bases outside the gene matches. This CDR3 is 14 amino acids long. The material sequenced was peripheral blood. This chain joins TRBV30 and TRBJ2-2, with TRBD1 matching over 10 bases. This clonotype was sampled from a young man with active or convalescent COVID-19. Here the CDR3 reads CASGTGALTGELFF. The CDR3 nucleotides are TGTGCCTCCGGGACAGGGGCCCTCACCGGGGAGCTGTTTTTT.